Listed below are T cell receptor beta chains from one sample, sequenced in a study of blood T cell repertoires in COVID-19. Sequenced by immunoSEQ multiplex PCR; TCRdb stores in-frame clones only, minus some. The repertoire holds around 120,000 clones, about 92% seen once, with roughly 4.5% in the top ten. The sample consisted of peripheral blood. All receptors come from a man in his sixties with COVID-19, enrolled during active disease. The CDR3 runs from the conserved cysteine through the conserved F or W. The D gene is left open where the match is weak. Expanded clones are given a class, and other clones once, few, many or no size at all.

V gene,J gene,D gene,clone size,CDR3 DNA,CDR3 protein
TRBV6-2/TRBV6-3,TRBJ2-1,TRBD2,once,TGTGCCAGCAGTTACTCCTTAGGACTAGCGGGAGGGTACAATGAGCAGTTCTTC,CASSYSLGLAGGYNEQFF
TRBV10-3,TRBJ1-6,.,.,TGTGCCATCACCGACGGGACATCTTATAATTCACCCCTCCACTTT,CAITDGTSYNSPLHF
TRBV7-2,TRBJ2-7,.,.,TGTGCCAGCAGCACAGGGCCCCTCTACGAGCAGTACTTC,CASSTGPLYEQYF
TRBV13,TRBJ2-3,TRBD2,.,TGTGCCAGCAGCCAGACGGGACTAGCGGATTTGGGGGATACGCAGTATTTT,CASSQTGLADLGDTQYF
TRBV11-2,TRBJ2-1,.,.,TGTGCCAGCAATCCCGGCTCCTACAATGAGCAGTTCTTC,CASNPGSYNEQFF
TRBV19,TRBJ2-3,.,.,TGTGCCAGTAGTCGCCGACAGGACACGGGCGCAGATACGCAGTATTTT,CASSRRQDTGADTQYF
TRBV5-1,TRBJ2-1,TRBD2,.,TGCGCCAGCAGCTCCCGGACTAGAAGGGATGAGCAGTTCTTC,CASSSRTRRDEQFF
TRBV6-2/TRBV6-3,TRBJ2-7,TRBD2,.,TGTGCCAGCAGTCAAGGGACTACAGGACACGAGCAGTACTTC,CASSQGTTGHEQYF
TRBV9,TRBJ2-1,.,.,TGTGCCAGCAGCGGGGCCCTAGCGGAGGGGGATGAGCAGTTCTTC,CASSGALAEGDEQFF
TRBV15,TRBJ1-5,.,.,TGTGCCACCAGCAGTCTTTATAGCAATCAGCCCCAGCATTTT,CATSSLYSNQPQHF
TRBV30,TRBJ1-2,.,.,TGTGCCTGGAGTGGACAGGCAGCTAACTATGGCTACACCTTC,CAWSGQAANYGYTF
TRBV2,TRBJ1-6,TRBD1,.,TGTGCCAGCATGAGGACAGGATACGGGTCCTATAATTCACCCCTCCACTTT,CASMRTGYGSYNSPLHF
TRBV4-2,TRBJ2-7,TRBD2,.,TGTGCCAGCAGCCTCGGGACTAGCGCGGCCTACGAGCAGTACTTC,CASSLGTSAAYEQYF
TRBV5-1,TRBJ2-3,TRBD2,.,TGCGCCAGCAGCTTGCCCGGACTAGCGGGAGGGTATAGCACAGATACGCAGTATTTT,CASSLPGLAGGYSTDTQYF
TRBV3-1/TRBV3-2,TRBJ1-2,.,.,TGTGCCAGCAGCCCGACTGACGGGTTATATGGCTACACCTTC,CASSPTDGLYGYTF
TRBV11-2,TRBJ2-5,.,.,TGTGCCAGCAGCTTACTCCGAGAGACCCAGTACTTC,CASSLLRETQYF
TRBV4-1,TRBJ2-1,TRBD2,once,TGCGCCAGCAGCCCCAAAGATCGCGGGGGGGAGAAGGAGCAGTTCTTC,CASSPKDRGGEKEQFF
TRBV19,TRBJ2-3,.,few,TGTGCCAGTAGTATCAGTGCTAGCACAGATACGCAGTATTTT,CASSISASTDTQYF
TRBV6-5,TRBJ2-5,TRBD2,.,TGTGCCGCCAACCCGGGACTAGCAGAAGAGACCCAGTACTTC,CAANPGLAEETQYF
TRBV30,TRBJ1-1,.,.,TGTGCCTGGAGTCTTACAGATCTCAACACTGAAGCTTTCTTT,CAWSLTDLNTEAFF
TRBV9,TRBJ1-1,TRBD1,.,TGTGCCAGCAGCCCTGGTGAGGACAGGGGACCGAACACTGAAGCTTTCTTT,CASSPGEDRGPNTEAFF
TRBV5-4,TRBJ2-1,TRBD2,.,TGTGCCAGCAGCAGACTACCTTTCTCAGGGACTAGCGGACCGAGGGTACAGTTCTTC,CASSRLPFSGTSGPRVQFF
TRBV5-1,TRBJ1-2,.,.,TGCGCCAGCAGCTTGGATACGTATGAGGACTATGGCTACACCTTC,CASSLDTYEDYGYTF
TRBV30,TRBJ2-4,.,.,TGTGCCTGGACCTGGGGGGGCGAGGCCAAAAACATTCAGTACTTC,CAWTWGGEAKNIQYF
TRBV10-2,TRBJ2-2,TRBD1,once,TGCGCCAGCAGTTTTGGGACAGGCACCGGGGAGCTGTTTTTT,CASSFGTGTGELFF
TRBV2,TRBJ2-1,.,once,TGTGCCAGCTCTCGGGAGCCGATCTACAATGAGCAGTTCTTC,CASSREPIYNEQFF
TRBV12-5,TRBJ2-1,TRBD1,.,TGTGCTAGTGGTCCAGGGGGCGCCGACTACTCCTACAATGAGCAGTTCTTC,CASGPGGADYSYNEQFF
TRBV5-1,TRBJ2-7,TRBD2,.,TGCGCCAGCAGCCCGGGGACTAGATTTCAGCAGTACTTC,CASSPGTRFQQYF
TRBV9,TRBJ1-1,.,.,TGTGCCAGCAGCGTCGGGACGCGGGGTGAAGCTTTCTTT,CASSVGTRGEAFF
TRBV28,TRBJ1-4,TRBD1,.,TGTGCCATAGGAGACAGGGTTGGAGAAAAACTGTTTTTT,CAIGDRVGEKLFF
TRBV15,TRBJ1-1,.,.,TGTGCCACCAGCACAGGGAGGCAGGGGAACACTGAAGCTTTCTTT,CATSTGRQGNTEAFF
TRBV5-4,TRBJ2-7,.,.,TGTGCCAGCAGCTTGGACCAAGGTGACAAGTACTTC,CASSLDQGDKYF
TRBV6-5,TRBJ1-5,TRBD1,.,TGTGCCAGCAGTTACGGTCGACAGGGGGATCAGCCCCAGCATTTT,CASSYGRQGDQPQHF
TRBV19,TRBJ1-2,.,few,TGTGCCAGTAGTATAGGGGGGGACTATGGCTACACCTTC,CASSIGGDYGYTF
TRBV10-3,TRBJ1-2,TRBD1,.,TGTGCCATCAGTGAACAGGGGCATGACTATGGCTACACCTTC,CAISEQGHDYGYTF